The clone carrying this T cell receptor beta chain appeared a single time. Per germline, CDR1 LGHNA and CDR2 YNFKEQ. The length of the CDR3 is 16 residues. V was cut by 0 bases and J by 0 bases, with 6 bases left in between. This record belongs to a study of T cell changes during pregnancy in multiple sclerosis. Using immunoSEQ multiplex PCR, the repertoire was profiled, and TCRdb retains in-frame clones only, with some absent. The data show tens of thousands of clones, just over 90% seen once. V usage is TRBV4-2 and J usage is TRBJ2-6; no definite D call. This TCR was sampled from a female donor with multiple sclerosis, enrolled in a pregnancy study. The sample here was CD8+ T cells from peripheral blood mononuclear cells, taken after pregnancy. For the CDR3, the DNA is TGTGCCAGCAGCCAAGACACAAGCTCTGGGGCCAACGTCCTGACTTTC. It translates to CASSQDTSSGANVLTF.